The 17 T cell receptor beta chains below all came from one sample that was sequenced in a study of cytomegalovirus exposure and HLA in healthy donors. PCR was performed using 60 Vbeta and 13 Jbeta primers. Data came from immunoSEQ multiplex PCR; TCRdb stores just in-frame clones and leaves some out. The data show 100,000 to 150,000 clones, around 74% seen once. Source material: PBMCs. Every receptor here comes from a man between 60 and 70 years old in good health and CMV-seropositive.

This clone appeared many times. The chain uses TRBV10-1 and TRBJ2-3, with a possible D match to TRBD2 (5 bases). CDR1 and CDR2 from the germline V gene are WNHNN and SYGVQD (reference sequence). CDR3 size: 13 residues. The V gene lost 2 bases and the J gene lost 6 bases, with 9 bases spanning the gap. Here the CDR3 reads CASSERWRDTQYF. The CDR3 region has the DNA TGCGCCAGCAGTGAGCGGTGGAGGGATACGCAGTATTTT.

The rearrangement links TRBV7-2 to TRBJ1-3, with 8 bases identical to TRBD1. The germline V gene has CDR1 SGHTA and CDR2 FQGNSA. CDR3 size: 15 residues. J was trimmed by 5 bases and V by 5 bases; bases with no gene match: 8. CDR3 DNA sequence: TGTGCCAGCAGCCTTGACAGGGGTAACAGAAACACCATATATTTT. Protein: CASSLDRGNRNTIYF.

This clone was seen once. The CDR3 DNA reads TGTGCCAGCAGTTCCACAGGACCCGGGGGATACGAGCAGTACTTC. It is translated as CASSSTGPGGYEQYF. The chain carries TRBV2 and TRBJ2-7, with D tentatively TRBD2 (6 bases). Per the germline V gene, CDR1 is SNHLY and CDR2 is FYNNEI. The CDR3 has 15 residues. Trimming removed 5 bases from V and 4 bases from J, with 18 bases in between.

The chain has TRBV12-5 and TRBJ1-4, with D possibly being TRBD1 (6 bases). V was trimmed by 5 bases and J by 5 bases, leaving 12 bases between them. This CDR3 contains 14 residues. Germline V lookup: CDR1 LGHNT, CDR2 FRNRAP. The CDR3 is CASGEQGRNEKLFF. The DNA for the CDR3 is TGTGCTAGTGGTGAACAGGGACGCAATGAAAAACTGTTTTTT. Filled out from reference TRBV12-5 and TRBJ1-4, the complete variable domain reads DARVTQTPRHKVTEMGQEVTMRCQPILGHNTVFWYRQTMMQGLELLAYFRNRAPLDDSGMPKDRFSAEMPDATLATLKIQPSEPRDSAVYFCASGEQGRNEKLFFGSGTQLSVL.

The chain carries TRBV6-4 and TRBJ2-2; 7 bases map to TRBD1. The CDR3 sequence is 15 residues long. Trimming cost V 2 bases and J 3 bases; bases outside gene matches: 3. Germline lookup yields CDR1 MRHNA and CDR2 SNTAGT. The CDR3 DNA sequence: TGTGCCAGCAGTGACGGTGACAGGGACACCGGGGAGCTGTTTTTT. Protein sequence: CASSDGDRDTGELFF.

V and J are TRBV5-1 and TRBJ2-1; 7 bases line up with TRBD2. In germline, CDR1 is SGHRS, CDR2 YFSETQ. The CDR3 covers 14 residues. J lost 9 bases, V lost 1 base, and 7 bases had no gene match. This chain's CDR3 is CASSLRREASEQFF. The CDR3 DNA reads as TGCGCCAGCAGCTTGAGACGGGAGGCTAGTGAGCAGTTCTTC. Filled out from reference TRBV5-1 and TRBJ2-1, the complete variable domain reads KAGVTQTPRYLIKTRGQQVTLSCSPISGHRSVSWYQQTPGQGLQFLFEYFSETQRNKGNFPGRFSGRQFSNSRSEMNVSTLELGDSALYLCASSLRREASEQFFGPGTRLTVL.

This rearrangement joins TRBV4-2 to TRBJ1-2; 8 positions match TRBD1. With V trimmed by 1 base and J by 7 bases, 11 bases remained unmatched. This CDR3 contains 16 residues. Germline V CDR1 and CDR2: LGHNA, YNFKEQ. The CDR3 bases are TGTGCCAGCAGCCAAGGCCCCCAGGGGGCGTCCCCTGGCTACACCTTC. Its protein is CASSQGPQGASPGYTF.

The chain recombines TRBV4-1 with TRBJ2-5, with 11 bases aligning to TRBD1. The J call is doubtful: the DNA matches TRBJ2-7 better. Per germline, CDR1 MGHRA and CDR2 YSYEKL. The CDR3 is 17 residues long. CDR3 sequence (DNA): TGCGCCAGCAGCCAAGAGGCTACCGGGACAGGGGGCTACGAGCAGTACTTC. Translation: CASSQEATGTGGYEQYF.

V usage is TRBV5-1 and J usage is TRBJ1-2; 7 positions agree with TRBD1. J lost 0 bases, V lost 0 bases, and 5 bases had no gene match. The CDR3 has 16 amino acids. Germline V CDR1 and CDR2: SGHRS, YFSETQ. DNA of the CDR3: TGCGCCAGCAGCTTGGGGGGGACAGCCACTAACTATGGCTACACCTTC. Translated: CASSLGGTATNYGYTF.

This chain uses TRBV5-4 with TRBJ1-2; 7 nucleotides align to TRBD1. V shed 0 bases and J 0 bases; nucleotides not matched to a gene: 11. CDR1 and CDR2 (germline): SGHNT, YYREEE (reference sequence). CDR3 length: 18 residues. CDR3 in amino acids: CASSLDLVEGAANYGYTF. The CDR3 DNA sequence: TGTGCCAGCAGCTTGGATCTGGTGGAGGGGGCGGCTAACTATGGCTACACCTTC.

This clone was seen only a few times. This chain links TRBV14 with TRBJ1-1; a weak D match, TRBD1 (6 bases). Germline lookup yields CDR1 SGHDN and CDR2 FVKESK. V was cut by 5 bases and J by 2 bases, with 12 bases left in between. The CDR3 has 14 amino acids. The CDR3 DNA follows: TGTGCCAGCAGCACCCGGACAGACAACACTGAAGCTTTCTTT. Translation gives CASSTRTDNTEAFF.

This chain connects TRBV19 to TRBJ1-2; perhaps TRBD1 as D (5 bases). Looked up from germline, CDR1 is LNHDA and CDR2 is SQIVND (reference sequence). V lost 5 bases to trimming and J lost 5 bases, with 15 bases between them. CDR3 size: 14 residues. As DNA, the CDR3 is TGTGCCAGTAGTCCACGGACGGGGGAGTATGGCTACACCTTC. Amino acids: CASSPRTGEYGYTF.

This chain uses TRBV5-1 with TRBJ1-5, with 8 nucleotides matching TRBD1. The CDR3 covers 15 residues. CDR1 is SGHRS, CDR2 YFSETQ, per germline. V gave up 4 bases and J gave up 0 bases; unmatched junction bases: 3. For the CDR3, the DNA is TGCGCCAGCAGCCCCGGGACAGGTAGCAATCAGCCCCAGCATTTT. Its translation is CASSPGTGSNQPQHF.

This clone was detected only a few times. V usage is TRBV9 and J usage is TRBJ1-6, with D tentatively TRBD1 (5 bases). Germline CDR1 reads SGDLS; CDR2 reads YYNGEE. V lost 0 bases, J lost 10 bases, and 8 bases lay in between. CDR3 length: 13 residues. CDR3 bases: TGTGCCAGCAGCGTAGGCGGGGACTCACCCCTCCACTTT. Translating gives CASSVGGDSPLHF.

This sequence joins TRBV5-1 and TRBJ2-2; tentative D call: TRBD2 (6 bases). The ends were cut back, 7 bases at V and 5 bases at J, with 18 bases in the middle. The CDR3 consists of 15 residues. Germline CDR1 and CDR2: SGHRS and YFSETQ. CDR3: CASARVGGSTGELFF. CDR3 sequence (DNA): TGCGCCAGCGCCAGGGTCGGGGGAAGTACCGGGGAGCTGTTTTTT.

The V gene is TRBV10-3, the J gene TRBJ2-2, with D hard to call. Trimming took 7 bases from V and 0 from J, leaving 6 bases between them. Germline V gives CDR1 ENHRY, CDR2 SYGVKD. The CDR3 is 13 residues long. CDR3 amino acids: CAIKDTNTGELFF. CDR3 sequence (DNA): TGTGCCATCAAAGACACGAACACCGGGGAGCTGTTTTTT.

This CDR3 reads CASNGCRRDNQPQHF. DNA of the CDR3: TGTGCCAGCAACGGTTGCCGGCGGGACAATCAGCCCCAGCATTTT. The chain joins TRBV7-3 to TRBJ1-5; no clear D. The germline V gene encodes CDR1 SGHTA and CDR2 FQGTGA. The V and J ends lost 7 bases and 3 bases respectively, with 16 bases between them. CDR3 length: 15 residues. Based on the CDR3 plus reference TRBV7-3 and TRBJ1-5, the full variable domain is GAGVSQTPSNKVTEKGKYVELRCDPISGHTALYWYRQSLGQGPEFLIYFQGTGAADDSGLPNDRFFAVRPEGSVSTLKIQRTERGDSAVYLCASNGCRRDNQPQHFGDGTRLSIL.